The 32 T cell receptor beta chains reported below all come from one sample, sequenced in a study of tumor-infiltrating lymphocytes in primary liver carcinoma. The template, roughly 510 ng total RNA, yielded TCR beta cDNA made with a constant-region primer. Library construction for TCR beta comprised three nested multiplex PCR rounds performed with slightly modified ARM-PCR. Researchers ran the first two PCR rounds for 9 to 10 cycles each with TRBV1-TRBV30 forward primers and a C-beta reverse primer. MiXCR, run by TCRdb on the multiplex PCR reads, gives a single entry per CDR3 protein. This sample has approximately 120,000 distinct CDR3 sequences, with 55% to 75% found just once. Co-extraction yielded RNA and DNA from 20-30 mg of unsorted bulk tissue. The sequenced material came from liver tumor tissue from sampling region 3. Subset: tumor region T3, left-lateral pole. The receptors here all came from a woman aged 60 to 75 with primary liver carcinoma and hepatitis B virus infection.

A note on this clonotype: A much larger clone differs from this one at a single base, so this may be a read error. The V gene is TRBV6-1, the J gene TRBJ1-5; D ambiguous. This CDR3 has 14 residues. Germline CDR1 and CDR2: MNHNS and SASEGT. CDR3 residues: CASTKGRANRPQHF. DNA of the CDR3: TGTGCCAGCACCAAAGGTAGGGCAAATCGGCCCCAGCATTTT.

A remark on this clonotype: At one of its ends the junction is not consistent with the germline gene, which may arise from a read error. The chain has TRBV11-3 and TRBJ2-2; the match to TRBD2 covers 9 bases. Germline loops: CDR1 SGHNT, CDR2 YENEEA. The CDR3 is 17 amino acids. CDR3 coding DNA: TGTGCCATCAGCTTGAGCAGGCTAGCGGGAAACACCGGGGAGCTGTTTTTT. This codes for CAISLSRLAGNTGELFF.

Regarding this clonotype: At one end, the junction sequence differs from germline, possibly due to a read error. The V and J genes are TRBV11-2 and TRBJ2-3; TRBD1 agrees at 8 bases. CDR1 SGHAT and CDR2 FQNNGV come from the germline V gene. The CDR3 covers 14 residues. In DNA form, the CDR3 reads TGTGCCAGCCGGTGGACAGGGAACACAGATACGAAGTATTTT. Amino acids: CASRWTGNTDTKYF.

V and J are TRBV5-4 and TRBJ1-2; no definite D call. The CDR3 extends over 15 amino acids. Trimming shortened V by 0 bases and J by 6 bases, and 15 bases separated the two germline ends. CDR1 and CDR2 from the germline V gene are SGHNT and YYREEE (reference sequence). This chain's CDR3 is CASSLALAGVDGYTF. The CDR3 coding sequence is TGTGCCAGCAGCTTGGCCCTGGCAGGCGTGGATGGCTACACCTTC.

To note about this clonotype: Compared with germline, one end of the junction differs, possibly owing to a read error. The chain employs TRBV11-2 and TRBJ2-7; the match to TRBD2 covers 7 bases. Germline V gene data show CDR1 as SGHAT and CDR2 as FQNNGV. The CDR3 length is 15 residues. The CDR3 spells CASSSEGGDSCEQYF. The CDR3 bases are TGTGCCAGCAGCTCAGAGGGAGGGGACTCCTGCGAGCAGTACTTC.

The chain employs TRBV12-1 and TRBJ2-3. TRBV12-1 corresponds to a pseudogene. The CDR3 is 15 residues long. CDR3 coding DNA: TGTGCCGGCAGCTTTGGAGTGGGGTGGGAAGATACGCAGTATTTT. Protein sequence: CAGSFGVGWEDTQYF.

This clonotype has only a few counts. The chain employs TRBV5-1 and TRBJ2-1; D is unclear. The CDR3 sequence is 15 residues long. Trimming shortened V by 0 bases and J by 0 bases, and 7 bases separated the two germline ends. Per the germline V gene, CDR1 is SGHRS and CDR2 is YFSETQ. The CDR3 reads CASSLAQSSYNEQFF. CDR3 coding DNA: TGCGCCAGCAGCTTGGCCCAGAGCTCCTACAATGAGCAGTTCTTC.

This clonotype was seen a handful of times. A single base separates this from a much larger clone, so it may be a read error. The chain links TRBV12-3 or TRBV12-4 to TRBJ2-2; D may be TRBD1 or TRBD2 (6 bases each). The CDR3 contains 18 residues. CDR3: CVSSPLSWGASDPGELFF. The CDR3 coding sequence is TGTGTCAGCAGTCCTCTATCCTGGGGGGCCTCCGATCCCGGGGAGCTGTTTTTT.

Written as DNA, the CDR3 is TGTGCCAGCAATATACGGACGGGGGGCAATGAAGCTTTCTTT. Its protein product is CASNIRTGGNEAFF. The chain employs TRBV6-6 and TRBJ1-1; D is perhaps TRBD1 (6 bases). Per germline, CDR1 MNHNY and CDR2 SVGAGI (reference sequence). This CDR3 is built from 14 residues. With 7 bases removed from V and 7 bases from J, the gap between germline ends came to 19 bases.

This clonotype was counted between two and nine times. This clone may be a read error of a much larger clone one base away. J is TRBJ2-1 and V is TRBV7-8, with 7 positions matching TRBD1. Germline V lookup: CDR1 SGHVS, CDR2 FQNEAQ. The CDR3 sequence is 15 residues long. CDR3 nucleotide sequence: TGTGCCTGCAGCCGCCGGGACAGCCTCCTCAATGAGCAGTTCTTC. Its protein product is CACSRRDSLLNEQFF. Based on the CDR3 plus reference TRBV7-8 and TRBJ2-1, the full variable domain is GAGVSQSPRYKVAKRGQDVALRCDPISGHVSLFWYQQALGQGPEFLTYFQNEAQLDKSGLPSDRFFAERPEGSVSTLKIQRTQQEDSAVYLCACSRRDSLLNEQFFGPGTRLTVL.

For this clonotype: An end of the junction does not agree with germline; a read error may underlie this. This sequence joins TRBV11-2 and TRBJ2-7, with 7 bases that match TRBD2. The CDR3 length is 15 residues. CDR1 and CDR2 from the germline V gene are SGHAT and FQNNGV. In nucleotides, the CDR3 is TGTACCAGCAGCTTAGATAGGGGACTAACTCCCGAGCAGTACTTC. Its protein product is CTSSLDRGLTPEQYF.

This clonotype occurred a few times. The chain combines TRBV28 with TRBJ2-5; 9 nucleotides agree with TRBD2. The V gene's germline CDR1 is MDHEN and CDR2 SYDVKM. The CDR3 consists of 15 residues. With V trimmed by 6 bases and J by 2 bases, 7 bases remained unmatched. CDR3 protein: CASSPAGGPQETQYF. CDR3 bases: TGTGCCAGCAGCCCCGCGGGAGGGCCTCAAGAGACCCAGTACTTC.

This clonotype was seen only a few times. The gene calls are TRBV10-3 and TRBJ1-4, with D unresolved. CDR3 size: 13 residues. V was cut by 2 bases and J by 8 bases, with 9 bases left in between. Per germline, CDR1 ENHRY and CDR2 SYGVKD. The CDR3 loop is CAISESTSEKLFF. The CDR3 coding sequence is TGTGCCATCAGTGAGAGTACCTCCGAAAAACTGTTTTTT.

This clonotype was detected ten times or more. The chain joins TRBV6-5 to TRBJ1-2, with no clear D. With 0 bases removed from V and 4 bases from J, the gap between germline ends came to 18 bases. This CDR3 has 17 residues. CDR1 is MNHEY and CDR2 is SVGAGI in the germline V gene. CDR3: CASSYSYPRGAGYGYTF. CDR3 nucleotide sequence: TGTGCCAGCAGTTACTCGTATCCTCGGGGAGCTGGCTATGGCTACACCTTC.

Only one count was recorded for this clonotype. A much more abundant neighbour one base away suggests this may be a read error. The rearrangement joins TRBV7-9 to TRBJ1-3; D possibly corresponds to TRBD1 (5 bases). Germline loops: CDR1 SEHNR, CDR2 FQNEAQ (reference sequence). The CDR3 sequence is 15 residues long. The CDR3 region is CASSLARARGNTMYF. DNA of the CDR3: TGTGCCAGCAGCTTAGCCCGCGCCCGGGGGAACACCATGTATTTT.

About this clonotype: A much larger clonotype is one base distant, so this may be a read error. CDR3 sequence: CASRETGCNQPQHF. As DNA, the CDR3 is TGTGCCAGCAGGGAGACAGGGTGCAATCAGCCCCAGCATTTT. The chain employs TRBV6-6 and TRBJ1-5, with 7 bases aligning to TRBD1. V lost 6 bases and J lost 2; bases outside the gene matches: 4. The CDR3 contains 14 residues. Germline-derived CDR1 and CDR2 are MNHNY and SVGAGI (reference sequence).

This clonotype was recorded many times. This rearrangement joins TRBV29-1 to TRBJ2-7; TRBD1 is a possible D gene (6 bases). V gave up 6 bases and J gave up 4 bases, with 16 bases separating them. CDR3 length: 13 amino acids. Looked up from germline, CDR1 is SQVTM and CDR2 is ANQGSEA. The CDR3 region is CSVCTGSPYEQYF. In DNA, the CDR3 is TGCAGCGTGTGTACAGGGTCTCCGTACGAGCAGTACTTC.

As for this clonotype: The conserved closing phenylalanine or tryptophan is absent in this CDR3, likely reflecting a read error. The chain links TRBV29-1 to TRBJ1-1; D is unclear. CDR1 and CDR2 from the germline V gene are SQVTM and ANQGSEA. CDR3 size: 11 residues. The V end lost 8 bases, the J end lost 10 bases, and 17 bases lay between the germline ends. CDR3 protein: CSFSREVGAFL. The CDR3, as DNA: TGCAGCTTCAGCCGGGAGGTTGGAGCTTTCTTA.

Concerning this clonotype itself: Its ends do not fully match the called genes, so a read error is possible. The chain couples TRBV11-3 to TRBJ2-1; no firm D call. CDR1 and CDR2 (germline): SGHNT, YENEEA. The CDR3 loop spans 12 amino acids. The CDR3, as DNA: TGTACCAGCAGCTTAGAATGGAATGAGCAGTTCTTC. Encoded protein: CTSSLEWNEQFF.

With respect to this clonotype: Since a much larger clone is just one base distant, this may be a read error. The genes are TRBV5-5 and TRBJ1-2, with 7 positions matching TRBD1. The CDR3 has 15 residues. Germline V lookup: CDR1 SGHKS, CDR2 YYEKEE (reference sequence). CDR3 loop: CANSLRQGRGYGYTF. The DNA of the CDR3 is TGTGCCAACAGCTTAAGACAGGGTCGAGGCTATGGCTACACCTTC.

This clonotype was seen a handful of times. The chain carries TRBV7-9 and TRBJ2-1; TRBD2 agrees at 7 bases. V lost 2 bases, J lost 5 bases, and 9 bases stayed unmatched. Germline V gene lookup returns CDR1 SEHNR and CDR2 FQNEAQ (reference sequence). CDR3 length: 16 amino acids. CDR3 DNA: TGTGCCAGCAGCTTACTTCGAGGCGGGGGAAACAATGAGCAGTTCTTC. Translation gives CASSLLRGGGNNEQFF.

In regard to this clonotype: This may be a read error: a much more frequent sequence differs by one nucleotide. The chain joins TRBV10-1 to TRBJ1-1; unclear D gene. CDR3 length: 12 residues. Looked up from germline, CDR1 is WNHNN and CDR2 is SYGVQD (reference sequence). Trimming removed 10 bases from V and 12 bases from J, with 21 bases in between. This chain's CDR3 is CANLAREAEPFF. CDR3 DNA sequence: TGCGCCAACCTAGCCCGGGAGGCGGAACCTTTCTTT.

The chain couples TRBV29-1 to TRBJ2-7; possibly TRBD1 for D (6 bases). Germline V gene data show CDR1 as SQVTM and CDR2 as ANQGSEA. The CDR3 covers 12 residues. Deletions cut 7 bases from V and 6 bases from J, with 16 bases between. DNA for the CDR3: TGCAGCGGGGATGGGCAGGGGTGCGAGCAGTACGTC. Amino acid sequence: CSGDGQGCEQYV.

A word on this clonotype: Sequence at one end of the junction differs from germline and may be a read error. The CDR3 region is CANSPRAASGRAGGTQYF. The CDR3 nucleotides are TGTGCCAACAGCCCTCGGGCTGCTAGCGGGAGGGCCGGGGGTACGCAGTATTTT. This chain connects TRBV11-2 to TRBJ2-3, with 12 bases fitting TRBD2. The CDR3 contains 18 residues. Germline lookup yields CDR1 SGHAT and CDR2 FQNNGV.

This clonotype was counted many times. The genes are TRBV6-5 and TRBJ2-3; possible D gene TRBD2, 6 bases. The V end was cut by 6 bases, the J end by 1 base, with 17 bases between. CDR3 length: 16 amino acids. The V gene's germline CDR1 is MNHEY and CDR2 SVGAGI. The CDR3 loop reads CASRYLRDSRTDTQYF. The CDR3 DNA reads as TGTGCCAGCAGGTACCTCCGGGACTCCCGCACAGATACGCAGTATTTT.

To note about this clonotype: The conserved phenylalanine or tryptophan is not found at the CDR3 terminus, so this likely reflects a read error. The chain links TRBV10-3 to TRBJ2-1, with 10 positions matching TRBD2. The CDR3 sequence is 16 residues long. Germline V gene sequence: CDR1 ENHRY, CDR2 SYGVKD. This CDR3 is CVISESMQGLANEQFL. CDR3 DNA sequence: TGTGTCATCAGTGAGTCAATGCAGGGACTAGCGAATGAGCAGTTCCTC.

As to this clonotype: One end of the junction is discordant with germline, which a read error may explain. This chain links TRBV11-3 with TRBJ2-1; the D gene is possibly TRBD2 (6 bases). This CDR3 has 14 amino acids. Germline V CDR1 and CDR2: SGHNT, YENEEA. This CDR3 reads CDSNLGGGNGEQFF. The CDR3 DNA is TGTGACAGCAACTTGGGAGGTGGGAATGGTGAGCAGTTCTTC. Full variable domain (missing parts from reference TRBV11-3 and TRBJ2-1): EAGVVQSPRYKIIEKKQPVAFWCNPISGHNTLYWYLQNLGQGPELLIRYENEEAVDDSQLPKDRFSAERLKGVDSTLKIQPAELGDSAVYLCDSNLGGGNGEQFFGPGTRLTVL.

As concerns this clonotype: A much larger clonotype is one base distant, so this may be a read error. This chain uses TRBV12-3 or TRBV12-4 with TRBJ1-6; D gene uncertain. V lost 5 bases to trimming and J lost 0 bases, with 5 bases between them. The CDR3 runs 14 residues. CDR3 in amino acids: CASSHISYNSPLHF. DNA of the CDR3: TGTGCCAGCAGTCATATCTCCTATAATTCACCCCTCCACTTT.

The gene calls are TRBV24-1 and TRBJ2-3; D might be TRBD2 (5 bases). The length of the CDR3 is 15 residues. V shed 5 bases and J shed 1 base, with 12 bases lying between them. CDR1 is KGHDR, CDR2 SFDVKD, per germline. The CDR3 sequence: CATSVNGMGTDTQYF. DNA of the CDR3: TGTGCCACCAGTGTTAACGGGATGGGCACAGATACGCAGTATTTT.

The rearrangement uses TRBV11-1 and TRBJ2-2; D is undetermined. Looked up from germline, CDR1 is SGHAT and CDR2 is FQDESV (reference sequence). V shed 5 bases and J shed 2 bases, with 18 bases lying between them. CDR3 size: 17 residues. The CDR3 DNA follows: TGTGCCAGCAGCGCTCAGCCATTCATAGTTAACACCGGGGAGCTGTTTTTT. Residues: CASSAQPFIVNTGELFF.

This clonotype was seen ten or more times. The CDR3 loop is CSVVGAGRRTGELFF. CDR3 DNA: TGCAGCGTTGTCGGGGCGGGAAGAAGGACCGGGGAGCTGTTTTTT. J is TRBJ2-2 and V is TRBV29-1; TRBD2 might be the D (6 bases). Germline loops: CDR1 SQVTM, CDR2 ANQGSEA. V was cut by 4 bases and J by 5 bases, with 17 bases left in between. CDR3 size: 15 residues.

As concerns this clonotype: Just one base apart from a much larger clone, this may be a read error. The rearrangement joins TRBV5-6 to TRBJ2-3; no definite D call. Trimming cost V 2 bases and J 5 bases, with 6 bases left between them. CDR1 and CDR2 (germline): SGHDT, YYEEEE. The CDR3 sequence is 12 residues long. DNA for the CDR3: TGTGCCAGCAGCTTTGATCAAGATACGCAGTATTTT. As protein: CASSFDQDTQYF.